These T cell receptor beta chains were read from a single sample in a study of technical replicates of blood from a few donors. The table came from immunoSEQ multiplex PCR; TCRdb's copy has only in-frame clones and leaves some out. The table records 70,000 to 80,000 clones, about 90% of them present only once. The sample was T cells isolated from PBMCs. All receptors derive from a human donor in good health. The CDR3 runs from the conserved cysteine through the conserved F or W. A D gene is named only where the DNA matches it firmly. Clone size is not always given. Where it is, it says once, few, many or a class for expanded clones.

CDR3 length: 15
J gene: TRBJ2-7
D gene: TRBD2
clone size: -
V gene: TRBV4-3
CDR3 DNA: TGCGCCAGCAGTGAAGGCCTAGCGGGGGGCTACGAGCAGTACTTC
CDR3 protein: CASSEGLAGGYEQYF

CDR3 length: 15
J gene: TRBJ2-3
D gene: -
clone size: once
V gene: TRBV13
CDR3 DNA: TGTGCCAGCAGCCGCGGGCCCCTTAGCACAGATACGCAGTATTTT
CDR3 protein: CASSRGPLSTDTQYF

CDR3 length: 12
J gene: TRBJ1-1
D gene: TRBD1
clone size: -
V gene: TRBV28
CDR3 DNA: TGTGCCACCACGACAGGGGGCCTTGAAGCTTTCTTT
CDR3 protein: CATTTGGLEAFF

CDR3 length: 18
J gene: TRBJ2-6
D gene: TRBD2
clone size: -
V gene: TRBV7-3
CDR3 DNA: TGTGCCAGCAGCTTGGGGGCGGGAGGGAACTCTGGGGCCAACGTCCTGACTTTC
CDR3 protein: CASSLGAGGNSGANVLTF

CDR3 length: 14
J gene: TRBJ2-3
D gene: -
clone size: -
V gene: TRBV27
CDR3 DNA: TGTGCCAGCAGTTTAGCGGGTGGGAGAGATACGCAGTATTTT
CDR3 protein: CASSLAGGRDTQYF

CDR3 length: 14
J gene: TRBJ2-7
D gene: TRBD2
clone size: -
V gene: TRBV10-3
CDR3 DNA: TGTGCCATCAGTGAGTTGCGGGAGGGTGGCGAGCAGTACTTC
CDR3 protein: CAISELREGGEQYF

CDR3 length: 15
J gene: TRBJ1-4
D gene: TRBD1
clone size: -
V gene: TRBV5-4
CDR3 DNA: TGTGCCAGCAGCAACCCGGACAGGGCAAATGAAAAACTGTTTTTT
CDR3 protein: CASSNPDRANEKLFF

CDR3 length: 14
J gene: TRBJ2-7
D gene: TRBD1
clone size: once
V gene: TRBV10-3
CDR3 DNA: TGTGCCATCAGTGAGTCGCCAGGGGGCAACGAGCAGTACTTC
CDR3 protein: CAISESPGGNEQYF

CDR3 length: 15
J gene: TRBJ2-1
D gene: TRBD2
clone size: -
V gene: TRBV9
CDR3 DNA: TGTGCCAGCAGCGTAGGACTAGCGGGATGGAATGAGCAGTTCTTC
CDR3 protein: CASSVGLAGWNEQFF

CDR3 length: 16
J gene: TRBJ2-5
D gene: TRBD1
clone size: -
V gene: TRBV10-3
CDR3 DNA: TGTGCCATCAGTGAGTCGTCACAGGGGGTAGTTGAGACCCAGTACTTC
CDR3 protein: CAISESSQGVVETQYF

CDR3 length: 17
J gene: TRBJ1-1
D gene: TRBD1
clone size: -
V gene: TRBV7-6
CDR3 DNA: TGTGCCAGCAGCTTAGAAGTCCGCGGGACAGGGGAGGTGGTCGCTTTCTTT
CDR3 protein: CASSLEVRGTGEVVAFF

CDR3 length: 14
J gene: TRBJ2-7
D gene: TRBD1
clone size: -
V gene: TRBV4-1
CDR3 DNA: TGCGCCAGCAGCAGAGGGACAGGGATCTACGAGCAGTACTTC
CDR3 protein: CASSRGTGIYEQYF

CDR3 length: 15
J gene: TRBJ2-7
D gene: TRBD1
clone size: -
V gene: TRBV4-2
CDR3 DNA: TGTGCCAGCAGCTCATATCCGGGACAGGGGGGTGTGCAGTACTTC
CDR3 protein: CASSSYPGQGGVQYF

CDR3 length: 12
J gene: TRBJ1-1
D gene: -
clone size: few
V gene: TRBV7-9
CDR3 DNA: TGTGCCAGCAGCTTCGGGAACACTGAAGCTTTCTTT
CDR3 protein: CASSFGNTEAFF

CDR3 length: 14
J gene: TRBJ1-1
D gene: -
clone size: -
V gene: TRBV5-6
CDR3 DNA: TGTGCCAGCAGCTATGGACAAGTAGACACTGAAGCTTTCTTT
CDR3 protein: CASSYGQVDTEAFF

CDR3 length: 15
J gene: TRBJ1-3
D gene: -
clone size: -
V gene: TRBV11-3
CDR3 DNA: TGTGCCAGCAGCCGCCTGACAGCTAACGGAAACACCATATATTTT
CDR3 protein: CASSRLTANGNTIYF

CDR3 length: 15
J gene: TRBJ2-1
D gene: TRBD2
clone size: -
V gene: TRBV5-1
CDR3 DNA: TGCGCCAGCAGCTTGGGTAGCGGGTTCTACAATGAGCAGTTCTTC
CDR3 protein: CASSLGSGFYNEQFF

CDR3 length: 14
J gene: TRBJ2-2
D gene: TRBD1
clone size: -
V gene: TRBV19
CDR3 DNA: TGTGCCAGCATGACAGGGGGAGGCACCGGGGAGCTGTTTTTT
CDR3 protein: CASMTGGGTGELFF

CDR3 length: 12
J gene: TRBJ1-4
D gene: -
clone size: once
V gene: TRBV7-2
CDR3 DNA: TGTGCCAGCAGCCCCAACTATGAAAAACTGTTTTTT
CDR3 protein: CASSPNYEKLFF

CDR3 length: 13
J gene: TRBJ1-2
D gene: -
clone size: -
V gene: TRBV2
CDR3 DNA: TGTGCCAGCAGTGATTGGGGCCCAAGTGGCTACACCTTC
CDR3 protein: CASSDWGPSGYTF

CDR3 length: 14
J gene: TRBJ1-1
D gene: -
clone size: -
V gene: TRBV7-9
CDR3 DNA: TGTGCCAGCAGCCGCGGACAGAAGAACACTGAAGCTTTCTTT
CDR3 protein: CASSRGQKNTEAFF

CDR3 length: 13
J gene: TRBJ2-7
D gene: -
clone size: -
V gene: TRBV9
CDR3 DNA: TGTGCCAGCAGTCCGGGACACTTCTACGAGCAGTACTTC
CDR3 protein: CASSPGHFYEQYF

CDR3 length: 16
J gene: TRBJ1-3
D gene: -
clone size: once
V gene: TRBV4-3
CDR3 DNA: TGCGCCAGCAGCCAAGACGGGGTTAACTCTGGAAACACCATATATTTT
CDR3 protein: CASSQDGVNSGNTIYF

CDR3 length: 14
J gene: TRBJ2-7
D gene: TRBD2
clone size: -
V gene: TRBV13
CDR3 DNA: TGTGCCAGCAGCAGGGGGACTAGCGGCTACGAGCAGTACTTC
CDR3 protein: CASSRGTSGYEQYF

CDR3 length: 14
J gene: TRBJ2-7
D gene: -
clone size: -
V gene: TRBV7-8
CDR3 DNA: TGTGCCAGCAGCTTATTGGGACTCGTAAACGAGCAGTACTTC
CDR3 protein: CASSLLGLVNEQYF

CDR3 length: 14
J gene: TRBJ2-1
D gene: -
clone size: -
V gene: TRBV6-1
CDR3 DNA: TGTGCCAGCAGTGAAAATGGCCCTCACAATGAGCAGTTCTTC
CDR3 protein: CASSENGPHNEQFF

CDR3 length: 14
J gene: TRBJ1-5
D gene: -
clone size: -
V gene: TRBV19
CDR3 DNA: TGTGCCAGTAGCGTTAGGGGTAGGAGTCAGCCCCAGCATTTT
CDR3 protein: CASSVRGRSQPQHF

CDR3 length: 13
J gene: TRBJ1-1
D gene: TRBD1
clone size: -
V gene: TRBV2
CDR3 DNA: TGTGCCAGCAGTGGGGAATTTGGACAGGGAGCTTTCTTT
CDR3 protein: CASSGEFGQGAFF

CDR3 length: 15
J gene: TRBJ2-3
D gene: TRBD2
clone size: -
V gene: TRBV7-3
CDR3 DNA: TGTGCCAGCAGCTTAACTAGCGGGAGCACAGATACGCAGTATTTT
CDR3 protein: CASSLTSGSTDTQYF

CDR3 length: 15
J gene: TRBJ2-2
D gene: TRBD2
clone size: few
V gene: TRBV4-3
CDR3 DNA: TGCGCCAGCAGCCTACTAGCGGTTGCTGCTGGGGAGCTGTTTTTT
CDR3 protein: CASSLLAVAAGELFF

CDR3 length: 13
J gene: TRBJ2-2
D gene: -
clone size: -
V gene: TRBV5-1
CDR3 DNA: TGCGCCAGCAGCCCGGGTCTGGCCGGGGAGCTGTTTTTT
CDR3 protein: CASSPGLAGELFF

CDR3 length: 13
J gene: TRBJ1-1
D gene: -
clone size: -
V gene: TRBV27
CDR3 DNA: TGTGCCAGCAGTGCGACAGTGAACACTGAAGCTTTCTTT
CDR3 protein: CASSATVNTEAFF

CDR3 length: 15
J gene: TRBJ2-7
D gene: -
clone size: -
V gene: TRBV7-9
CDR3 DNA: TGTGCCAGCAGCTTAAGTTCTTACATGCCGTACGAGCAGTACTTC
CDR3 protein: CASSLSSYMPYEQYF

CDR3 length: 14
J gene: TRBJ2-7
D gene: TRBD2
clone size: -
V gene: TRBV27
CDR3 DNA: TGTGCCAGCAGCGCCGGGACTAGATCCTACGAGCAGTACTTC
CDR3 protein: CASSAGTRSYEQYF

CDR3 length: 14
J gene: TRBJ2-7
D gene: -
clone size: -
V gene: TRBV11-3
CDR3 DNA: TGTGCCAGCAGCTTCAAGACAGGCACCTACGAGCAGTACTTC
CDR3 protein: CASSFKTGTYEQYF

CDR3 length: 15
J gene: TRBJ1-2
D gene: -
clone size: -
V gene: TRBV7-8
CDR3 DNA: TGTGCCAGCAGCGTGACAGGTTACTCCAGCTATGGCTACACCTTC
CDR3 protein: CASSVTGYSSYGYTF

CDR3 length: 14
J gene: TRBJ1-1
D gene: -
clone size: -
V gene: TRBV5-1
CDR3 DNA: TGCGCCAGCAGCTTGGTAGGGAGGAACACTGAAGCTTTCTTT
CDR3 protein: CASSLVGRNTEAFF

CDR3 length: 14
J gene: TRBJ2-7
D gene: -
clone size: -
V gene: TRBV18
CDR3 DNA: TGTGCCAGCTCACCCGGTGGTACCATCTACGAGCAGTACTTC
CDR3 protein: CASSPGGTIYEQYF

CDR3 length: 14
J gene: TRBJ2-3
D gene: TRBD1
clone size: -
V gene: TRBV28
CDR3 DNA: TGTGCCAGCAGTCTGGGACAGGGCACAGATACGCAGTATTTT
CDR3 protein: CASSLGQGTDTQYF

CDR3 length: 18
J gene: TRBJ2-1
D gene: TRBD2
clone size: -
V gene: TRBV7-6
CDR3 DNA: TGTGCCAGCAGCCACCTCTCTAGCGGGGTAAGCTCCTACAATGAGCAGTTCTTC
CDR3 protein: CASSHLSSGVSSYNEQFF

CDR3 length: 17
J gene: TRBJ1-1
D gene: TRBD1
clone size: -
V gene: TRBV5-4
CDR3 DNA: TGTGCCAGCAGCTCCGTGTCGAATCTTGGACAGGGGAAGGAAGCTTTCTTT
CDR3 protein: CASSSVSNLGQGKEAFF

CDR3 length: 15
J gene: TRBJ2-5
D gene: -
clone size: -
V gene: TRBV6-5
CDR3 DNA: TGTGCCAGCAGTTACTCGTTTAGCGGAAAAGAGACCCAGTACTTC
CDR3 protein: CASSYSFSGKETQYF

CDR3 length: 15
J gene: TRBJ1-1
D gene: TRBD1
clone size: -
V gene: TRBV28
CDR3 DNA: TGTGCCAGCAGTTTACCAGGACAGGGATTAACTGAAGCTTTCTTT
CDR3 protein: CASSLPGQGLTEAFF

CDR3 length: 17
J gene: TRBJ1-2
D gene: TRBD1
clone size: -
V gene: TRBV30
CDR3 DNA: TGTGCCTGGACCGGACAGGGGGAGTACGAGAGTTACTATGGCTACACCTTC
CDR3 protein: CAWTGQGEYESYYGYTF

CDR3 length: 14
J gene: TRBJ2-5
D gene: TRBD2
clone size: once
V gene: TRBV28
CDR3 DNA: TGTGCCAGCAGTTTAGGCGGGAGCCGTGAGACCCAGTACTTC
CDR3 protein: CASSLGGSRETQYF

CDR3 length: 10
J gene: TRBJ2-2
D gene: -
clone size: -
V gene: TRBV29-1
CDR3 DNA: TGCAGCGTTCTCACCGGGGAGCTGTTTTTT
CDR3 protein: CSVLTGELFF

CDR3 length: 15
J gene: TRBJ2-5
D gene: -
clone size: -
V gene: TRBV18
CDR3 DNA: TGTGCCAGCTCACCACTACAGGGAAGGCGAGAGACCCAGTACTTC
CDR3 protein: CASSPLQGRRETQYF

CDR3 length: 13
J gene: TRBJ2-5
D gene: -
clone size: -
V gene: TRBV5-1
CDR3 DNA: TGCGCCAGCAGCCCCGGGAGTCGAGAGACCCAGTACTTC
CDR3 protein: CASSPGSRETQYF

CDR3 length: 13
J gene: TRBJ2-5
D gene: TRBD1
clone size: -
V gene: TRBV2
CDR3 DNA: TGTGCCAGCAGTGGTACAGGGGGGGAGACCCAGTACTTC
CDR3 protein: CASSGTGGETQYF

CDR3 length: 13
J gene: TRBJ2-7
D gene: -
clone size: -
V gene: TRBV7-6
CDR3 DNA: TGTGCCAGCAGCAGGACAGACACCTACGAGCAGTACTTC
CDR3 protein: CASSRTDTYEQYF

CDR3 length: 15
J gene: TRBJ1-3
D gene: -
clone size: -
V gene: TRBV6-1
CDR3 DNA: TGTGCCAGCAGTGAACAGGGTCGCTCTGGAAACACCATATATTTT
CDR3 protein: CASSEQGRSGNTIYF

CDR3 length: 13
J gene: TRBJ1-1
D gene: -
clone size: few
V gene: TRBV14
CDR3 DNA: TGTGCCAGCAAGAACTTAGGGACTACTGAAGCTTTCTTT
CDR3 protein: CASKNLGTTEAFF

CDR3 length: 15
J gene: TRBJ2-1
D gene: TRBD2
clone size: -
V gene: TRBV30
CDR3 DNA: TGTGCCTGGACATACGGGGCGGGAGGGTTCAATGAGCAGTTCTTC
CDR3 protein: CAWTYGAGGFNEQFF

CDR3 length: 13
J gene: TRBJ1-1
D gene: -
clone size: -
V gene: TRBV30
CDR3 DNA: TGTGCCTGGAGTAGCGGGGTGAACACTGAAGCTTTCTTT
CDR3 protein: CAWSSGVNTEAFF

CDR3 length: 14
J gene: TRBJ2-1
D gene: -
clone size: -
V gene: TRBV27
CDR3 DNA: TGTGCCAGCAGTTTAGGCGGGGTCCCCAATGAGCAGTTCTTC
CDR3 protein: CASSLGGVPNEQFF

CDR3 length: 16
J gene: TRBJ2-2
D gene: TRBD1
clone size: -
V gene: TRBV29-1
CDR3 DNA: TGCAGCGTGATGAACCGGGACAGCGCGAACACCGGGGAGCTGTTTTTT
CDR3 protein: CSVMNRDSANTGELFF